Below are 28 T cell receptor beta chains sequenced from a single sample in a study of cytomegalovirus exposure and HLA in healthy donors. Libraries were prepared by immunoSEQ multiplex PCR; TCRdb keeps only in-frame clonotypes and omits some of them. In the table there are about 360,000 clones, roughly 85% of which are singletons. Sample: PBMCs. Receptors originate from a woman in her late teens or twenties in good health and CMV-seronegative.

This clone appeared once. The rearrangement links TRBV6-6 to TRBJ1-2; a weak D match, TRBD1 (5 bases). The germline gives CDR1 MNHNY, CDR2 SVGAGI (reference sequence). The CDR3 runs to 12 residues. With 10 bases removed from V and 6 bases from J, the gap between germline ends came to 15 bases. This CDR3 reads CATREGMNGYTF. The CDR3, as DNA: TGTGCCACCAGGGAGGGCATGAATGGCTACACCTTC.

This rearrangement joins TRBV4-1 to TRBJ1-5, with a tentative D call TRBD1 (6 bases). With 0 bases removed from V and 1 base from J, the gap between germline ends came to 19 bases. CDR1 is MGHRA, CDR2 YSYEKL, per germline. The CDR3 totals 19 residues. DNA of the CDR3: TGCGCCAGCAGCCAAGATGCAACAGGGCTGGCATTAAGCAATCAGCCCCAGCATTTT. Its translation is CASSQDATGLALSNQPQHF.

The genes are TRBV5-1 and TRBJ1-5; 7 bases are shared with TRBD1. V shed 1 base and J 7 bases; nucleotides not matched to a gene: 8. This CDR3 spans 15 amino acids. Per the germline V gene, CDR1 is SGHRS and CDR2 is YFSETQ. The CDR3 bases are TGCGCCAGCAGCTTGCGAAGGAGACAGGGACAGCCCCAGCATTTT. It is translated as CASSLRRRQGQPQHF. Based on the CDR3 plus reference TRBV5-1 and TRBJ1-5, the full variable domain is KAGVTQTPRYLIKTRGQQVTLSCSPISGHRSVSWYQQTPGQGLQFLFEYFSETQRNKGNFPGRFSGRQFSNSRSEMNVSTLELGDSALYLCASSLRRRQGQPQHFGDGTRLSIL.

This CDR3 reads CASRGQAEKLFF. The CDR3 region has the DNA TGTGCCAGTAGAGGCCAGGCAGAAAAACTGTTTTTT. This chain links TRBV19 with TRBJ1-4; D is unclear. The V gene's germline CDR1 is LNHDA and CDR2 SQIVND (reference sequence). The CDR3 contains 12 residues. Trimming shortened V by 6 bases and J by 8 bases, and 10 bases separated the two germline ends.

This clone appeared once. The chain joins TRBV30 to TRBJ2-4; 10 positions match TRBD2. The CDR3 runs to 18 residues. Germline values: CDR1 GTSNPN, CDR2 SVGIG (reference sequence). V was pared by 0 bases and J by 5 bases, with 13 bases of the junction left unmatched. The CDR3, as DNA: TGTGCCTGGAGTGTAATCGGTGGCTGGCTAGCGGGAGAAAACATTCAGTACTTC. It codes for CAWSVIGGWLAGENIQYF.

This chain connects TRBV12-5 to TRBJ2-7, with D unclear. The CDR3 has 16 amino acids. The germline V gene encodes CDR1 LGHNT and CDR2 FRNRAP. V dropped 0 bases and J dropped 3 bases, with 15 bases sitting between them. CDR3 sequence reads: CASGLVLGSEIYEQYF. CDR3 coding DNA: TGTGCTAGTGGTTTGGTATTGGGCAGTGAAATCTACGAGCAGTACTTC.

V and J are TRBV6-1 and TRBJ1-2; 7 bases align to TRBD1. V shed 6 bases, J shed 4 bases, and the junction held 8 bases outside the gene matches. This CDR3 is built from 14 residues. Germline lookup yields CDR1 MNHNS and CDR2 SASEGT. DNA of the CDR3: TGTGCCAGCAGGCATCGGACAGGATCCTATGGCTACACCTTC. Protein: CASRHRTGSYGYTF.

The chain uses TRBV27 and TRBJ2-2; 7 nucleotides match TRBD1. The germline gives CDR1 MNHEY, CDR2 SMNVEV (reference sequence). Trimming at V came to 5 bases and at J to 5 bases, leaving 11 bases not matched to a gene. This CDR3 is 16 amino acids long. CDR3 sequence: CASSRTPGQLTGELFF. CDR3 nucleotide sequence: TGTGCCAGCAGTCGGACGCCGGGACAGTTGACCGGGGAGCTGTTTTTT.

The chain employs TRBV2 and TRBJ1-6, with unresolved D. Germline V gene sequence: CDR1 SNHLY, CDR2 FYNNEI. The V and J ends lost 6 bases and 13 bases respectively, with 16 bases between them. The CDR3 sequence is 13 residues long. CDR3 sequence: CASRERGPTPLHF. For the CDR3, the DNA is TGTGCCAGCAGGGAAAGAGGGCCCACCCCCCTCCACTTT.

The J gene is TRBJ2-1, the V gene TRBV29-1, with 10 bases aligning to TRBD2. CDR3 size: 14 residues. From germline, CDR1 is SQVTM and CDR2 ANQGSEA. The trim removed 4 bases at V and 4 bases at J, leaving 4 bases unmatched. The CDR3 DNA reads as TGCAGCGTTGCCGGGACTAGCGTATACAATGAGCAGTTCTTC. It yields the protein CSVAGTSVYNEQFF.

The J gene is TRBJ1-4, the V gene TRBV2; D remains ambiguous. V lost 6 bases and J 6 bases, leaving 17 bases between the germline ends. The CDR3 spans 15 residues. Per the germline V gene, CDR1 is SNHLY and CDR2 is FYNNEI. CDR3 protein: CASRTGEGPDEKLFF. CDR3 DNA: TGTGCCAGCAGGACCGGCGAGGGCCCAGATGAAAAACTGTTTTTT.

The V gene is TRBV5-1, the J gene TRBJ1-4, with TRBD1 as a possible D gene (6 bases). The CDR3 sequence is 16 residues long. CDR1 SGHRS and CDR2 YFSETQ come from the germline V gene. Trimming pared 0 bases from V and 4 bases from J, leaving 13 bases between. The CDR3 sequence is CASSLVSGVGNEKLFF. CDR3 in DNA: TGCGCCAGCAGCTTGGTATCAGGGGTTGGTAATGAAAAACTGTTTTTT.

The chain employs TRBV6-1 and TRBJ1-1; possibly TRBD1 for D (5 bases). CDR1 is MNHNS and CDR2 is SASEGT in the germline V gene. This CDR3 comprises 14 residues. V shed 1 base and J shed 1 base, with 7 bases lying between them. The CDR3 sequence is CASSEGRGNTEAFF. The CDR3 DNA reads TGTGCCAGCAGTGAAGGTAGGGGGAACACTGAAGCTTTCTTT.

This chain uses TRBV27 with TRBJ1-2, with D hard to call. The CDR3 has 15 amino acids. Deletions cut 0 bases from V and 6 bases from J, with 14 bases between. Germline CDR1 reads MNHEY; CDR2 reads SMNVEV (reference sequence). CDR3 loop: CASSLSRRGLHGYTF. CDR3 sequence (DNA): TGTGCCAGCAGTTTATCTCGGAGAGGACTACATGGCTACACCTTC.

This chain links TRBV7-2 with TRBJ2-3; TRBD1 is a possible D gene (6 bases). Germline CDR1 is SGHTA and CDR2 is FQGNSA. The CDR3 totals 14 residues. V lost 3 bases and J 4 bases, leaving 11 bases between the germline ends. CDR3 DNA sequence: TGTGCCAGCAGCTTTACAGGGACCGCAGATACGCAGTATTTT. Translating gives CASSFTGTADTQYF.

The chain is built from TRBV27 and TRBJ2-1; possible D gene TRBD1, 5 bases. Germline-derived CDR1 and CDR2 are MNHEY and SMNVEV (reference sequence). V dropped 6 bases and J dropped 6 bases, with 9 bases sitting between them. The CDR3 loop spans 12 amino acids. The chain's CDR3 is CASRTDTNEQFF. In DNA form, the CDR3 reads TGTGCCAGCAGGACAGATACCAATGAGCAGTTCTTC.

This clone is a singleton in its sample. V and J are TRBV7-8 and TRBJ1-2; 9 positions agree with TRBD1. The CDR3 loop spans 15 amino acids. J was trimmed by 4 bases and V by 6 bases; bases with no gene match: 9. Germline CDR1 and CDR2: SGHVS and FQNEAQ. CDR3 bases: TGTGCCAGCAGTAAAAGTACAGGGGGCGCCTATGGCTACACCTTC. Protein: CASSKSTGGAYGYTF.

The gene calls are TRBV29-1 and TRBJ1-2; D unresolved. CDR3 length: 12 amino acids. Per germline, CDR1 SQVTM and CDR2 ANQGSEA. Trimming stripped 0 bases from V and 9 bases from J, with 11 bases between. The CDR3 reads CSVEDGGFSYTF. The CDR3, as DNA: TGCAGCGTTGAAGATGGCGGGTTTAGCTACACCTTC. The whole variable domain, remainder taken from reference TRBV29-1 and TRBJ1-2, is SAVISQKPSRDICQRGTSLTIQCQVDSQVTMMFWYRQQPGQSLTLIATANQGSEATYESGFVIDKFPISRPNLTFSTLTVSNMSPEDSSIYLCSVEDGGFSYTFGSGTRLTVV.

V usage is TRBV23-1 and J usage is TRBJ1-2, with D possibly TRBD1 on 5 matching bases. TRBV23-1 is recorded as an ORF, its role being uncertain. Between the trimmed V and J ends, which lost 2 bases and 3 bases, there was a span of 16 bases. The CDR3 covers 16 residues. This CDR3 reads CASSQRPWGGDYGYTF. In DNA, the CDR3 is TGCGCCAGCAGTCAACGTCCCTGGGGCGGGGACTATGGCTACACCTTC.

The rearrangement uses TRBV28 and TRBJ1-5; 8 bases map to TRBD1. V lost 6 bases to trimming and J lost 0 bases; unmatched junction nucleotides: 10. The length of the CDR3 is 17 residues. Germline CDR1 and CDR2: MDHEN and SYDVKM. CDR3 loop: CASSGQGFVYSNQPQHF. CDR3 nucleotides: TGTGCCAGCAGCGGACAGGGATTTGTGTATAGCAATCAGCCCCAGCATTTT.

This chain uses TRBV2 with TRBJ1-2; 11 bases are a match to TRBD1. Trimming cost V 10 bases and J 6 bases; bases outside gene matches: 4. This CDR3 is 12 amino acids long. Germline V gene sequence: CDR1 SNHLY, CDR2 FYNNEI. CDR3 protein: CATPGQGDGYTF. DNA of the CDR3: TGTGCCACCCCGGGACAGGGGGATGGCTACACCTTC.

The chain uses TRBV19 and TRBJ1-2, with 9 bases that match TRBD1. Germline V lookup: CDR1 LNHDA, CDR2 SQIVND (reference sequence). With V trimmed by 4 bases and J by 2 bases, 11 bases remained unmatched. This CDR3 has 17 amino acids. CDR3: CASSSWTGALRNYGYTF. CDR3 DNA: TGTGCCAGTAGTAGCTGGACAGGGGCCCTCCGAAACTATGGCTACACCTTC.

This chain links TRBV5-1 with TRBJ2-3, with 10 positions matching TRBD2. This CDR3 comprises 17 residues. Losses at the gene ends were 0 bases for V and 2 bases for J; bases not matched to a gene: 6. CDR1 is SGHRS and CDR2 is YFSETQ in the germline V gene. The CDR3 DNA is TGCGCCAGCAGCTTGGTGGTAGCGGGGGGCCTCACAGATACGCAGTATTTT. Its translation is CASSLVVAGGLTDTQYF. The entire variable domain, with the rest obtained from reference TRBV5-1 and TRBJ2-3, is as follows: KAGVTQTPRYLIKTRGQQVTLSCSPISGHRSVSWYQQTPGQGLQFLFEYFSETQRNKGNFPGRFSGRQFSNSRSEMNVSTLELGDSALYLCASSLVVAGGLTDTQYFGPGTRLTVL.

V and J are TRBV6-5 and TRBJ2-7; no firm D call. Per the germline V gene, CDR1 is MNHEY and CDR2 is SVGAGI. The CDR3 totals 14 residues. Trimming took 3 bases from V and 0 from J, leaving 9 bases between them. The CDR3 bases are TGTGCCAGCAGTTATGCTGAGTCCTCCTACGAGCAGTACTTC. It codes for CASSYAESSYEQYF.

This chain uses TRBV30 with TRBJ1-5, with D maybe TRBD1 (6 bases). Germline CDR1 GTSNPN, CDR2 SVGIG (reference sequence). Trimming removed 3 bases from V and 1 base from J, with 13 bases in between. This CDR3 is 15 amino acids long. The CDR3 nucleotides are TGTGCCTGGAGGATGTCAGGGGCGAGCAATCAGCCCCAGCATTTT. It codes for CAWRMSGASNQPQHF. Full variable domain (remainder filled in from reference TRBV30 and TRBJ1-5): SQTIHQWPATLVQPVGSPLSLECTVEGTSNPNLYWYRQAAGRGLQLLFYSVGIGQISSEVPQNLSASRPQDRQFILSSKKLLLSDSGFYLCAWRMSGASNQPQHFGDGTRLSIL.

This clone was recorded only once. V and J are TRBV7-9 and TRBJ2-1; unclear D gene. The CDR3 length is 11 residues. The germline CDR1 and CDR2 sequences are SEHNR and FQNEAQ (reference sequence). V lost 6 bases and J 5 bases, leaving 5 bases between the germline ends. CDR3 loop: CASRQNNEQFF. CDR3 sequence (DNA): TGTGCCAGCAGACAGAACAATGAGCAGTTCTTC.

This clone was counted a single time. The chain is built from TRBV2 and TRBJ2-2, with D perhaps matching TRBD1 (5 bases). The germline V gene encodes CDR1 SNHLY and CDR2 FYNNEI. The CDR3 is 15 residues long. Trimming pared 6 bases from V and 7 bases from J, leaving 18 bases between. As DNA, the CDR3 is TGTGCCAGCAGCCTTACGAGGACAACCCACGGGGAGCTGTTTTTT. Protein sequence: CASSLTRTTHGELFF.

The CDR3 here is CASSSRGTVPNSPLHF. The CDR3 nucleotides are TGTGCCAGCAGCTCCCGGGGGACGGTGCCTAATTCACCCCTCCACTTT. The V and J genes are TRBV11-2 and TRBJ1-6; D is possibly TRBD1 (5 bases). From germline, CDR1 is SGHAT and CDR2 FQNNGV. The V end lost 4 bases, the J end lost 6 bases, and 16 bases lay between the germline ends. CDR3 length: 16 residues.